This T cell receptor beta chain was captured by sequencing in a study of vaccination effects on CD4 cells after COVID-19. ViraFEST expansion of antigen-specific CD4+ T cells with viral peptide pools preceded sequencing. Isolation of CD4+ T cells took place after approximately 10 days of culture. Every well got fewer than 2.5 million PBMC, which were grown with roughly 9.5 IU/ml IL-2 and approximately 9.7 ug/ml peptides. A half-medium replacement with IL-2 medium was carried out on days 3 and 7. The table came from immunoSEQ multiplex PCR; TCRdb's copy has only in-frame clones and leaves some out. The table lists roughly 76,000 clones, about 74% of them singletons. Points on this clone: Antigen specificity is unknown.

CDR3 size: 14 residues. Trimming took off 3 bases at V and 5 bases at J, with 13 bases between the two ends. From germline, CDR1 is SGHNT and CDR2 YENEEA. The sample was CD4+ T cells from PBMCs cultured with HCoV-229E spike peptides, taken before COVID-19 vaccination. V usage is TRBV11-3 and J usage is TRBJ1-1; D may be TRBD1 (6 bases). This clonotype originated in a human donor who received a COVID-19 vaccine. In DNA, the CDR3 is TGTGCCAGCAGCTTTAGGGGGTCGAGTACTGAAGCTTTCTTT. Encoded protein: CASSFRGSSTEAFF.